Below are 5 T cell receptor beta chains sequenced from a single sample in a study of T-cell reconstitution after alpha-beta-depleted transplantation in children. Unique molecular identifiers were incorporated when the TCRbeta library was constructed. TCRdb itself ran the PCR reads through MiXCR, one entry per CDR3 protein. This table has 450,000 to 600,000 distinct CDR3 sequences, about 30% appearing once. The starting material was PBMCs from the stem cell graft donor, obtained from the stem cell graft. These receptors were collected from a human donor who donated a stem cell graft to a child with aplastic anemia.

This clonotype was detected only a few times. The rearrangement joins TRBV20-1 to TRBJ2-1, with D unresolved. V dropped 3 bases and J dropped 6 bases, with 15 bases sitting between them. Germline CDR1 reads DFQATT; CDR2 reads SNEGSKA (reference sequence). This CDR3 has 14 residues. CDR3 in amino acids: CSARAPGLPNEQFF. The DNA of the CDR3 is TGCAGTGCTAGGGCTCCCGGCCTCCCCAATGAGCAGTTCTTC.

The chain joins TRBV11-2 to TRBJ1-1; D remains ambiguous. Trimming cost V 4 bases and J 0 bases, with 12 bases left between them. Germline CDR1 is SGHAT and CDR2 is FQNNGV. The CDR3 has 15 amino acids. This CDR3 is CASSSLYGMNTEAFF. The CDR3 bases are TGTGCCAGCAGCTCCTTATACGGAATGAACACTGAAGCTTTCTTT.

The V call is TRBV20-1, the J call TRBJ1-3; D unresolved. In germline, CDR1 is DFQATT, CDR2 SNEGSKA (reference sequence). The CDR3 totals 14 residues. Between the trimmed V and J ends, which lost 6 bases and 0 bases, there was a span of 12 bases. This CDR3 reads CSARYTVSGNTIYF. Written as DNA, the CDR3 is TGCAGTGCCCGGTACACTGTCTCTGGAAACACCATATATTTT.

The CDR3 bases are TGTGCCAGCAGCCCCGGGGACTCGTTCTACAATGAGCAGTTCTTC. Protein sequence: CASSPGDSFYNEQFF. This chain joins TRBV7-9 and TRBJ2-1; possible D gene TRBD2, 6 bases. The CDR3 length is 15 residues. Trimming removed 5 bases at V and 3 bases at J, with 14 bases between. Germline lookup yields CDR1 SEHNR and CDR2 FQNEAQ (reference sequence).

This chain uses TRBV27 with TRBJ2-5, with 10 bases that match TRBD2. The V gene's germline CDR1 is MNHEY and CDR2 SMNVEV (reference sequence). V lost 0 bases, J lost 5 bases, and 12 bases stayed unmatched. This CDR3 is 18 amino acids long. The CDR3 loop reads CASSLSAAGGPVGETQYF. CDR3 DNA sequence: TGTGCCAGCAGTTTATCGGCAGCGGGAGGGCCGGTAGGGGAGACCCAGTACTTC.